The next 22 T cell receptor beta chains were all read from a single sample in a study of ipilimumab plus nivolumab after autologous stem cell transplantation. Measured with immunoSEQ multiplex PCR; TCRdb has only the in-frame clones, and not every one. The sample records about 10,000 clones, approximately 70% being singletons. Sequenced here: PBMCs, sampled in a trial of ipilimumab plus nivolumab as post-transplant consolidation. These TCRs come from a female donor with multiple myeloma.

This clone was detected only a few times. This chain connects TRBV15 to TRBJ2-1; D possibly corresponds to TRBD1 (5 bases). The germline V and J ends were trimmed by 0 bases and 7 bases, with 13 bases remaining between them. In germline, CDR1 is LNHNV, CDR2 YYDKDF (reference sequence). CDR3 size: 15 residues. The CDR3 region is CATSRDITGGNEQFF. Written as DNA, the CDR3 is TGTGCCACCAGCAGAGATATCACAGGTGGGAATGAGCAGTTCTTC.

This sequence joins TRBV7-9 and TRBJ2-2, with D possibly TRBD2 on 5 matching bases. The CDR3 loop spans 14 amino acids. Per germline, CDR1 SEHNR and CDR2 FQNEAQ (reference sequence). V dropped 1 base and J dropped 5 bases, with 8 bases sitting between them. In DNA form, the CDR3 reads TGTGCCAGCAGCTTAGAGGAGGAAACCGGGGAGCTGTTTTTT. Translation: CASSLEEETGELFF.

This clone was seen a handful of times. The gene calls are TRBV7-9 and TRBJ1-1, with 9 bases matching TRBD1. The CDR3 totals 14 residues. The V segment lost 5 bases and the J segment 5 bases; nucleotides outside the gene matches: 6. From germline, CDR1 is SEHNR and CDR2 FQNEAQ (reference sequence). The CDR3 nucleotides read TGTGCCAGCAGCCCACAGGGGGCAGGAACTGAAGCTTTCTTT. This translates into CASSPQGAGTEAFF.

The V and J genes are TRBV4-1 and TRBJ2-2, with D perhaps matching TRBD1 or TRBD2 (5 bases each). CDR1 is MGHRA, CDR2 YSYEKL, per germline. The CDR3 length is 18 residues. The V and J ends lost 3 bases and 1 base respectively, with 18 bases between them. The CDR3 DNA is TGCGCCAGCAGCCAGACCATATGGGACCGGGGGAACACCGGGGAGCTGTTTTTT. This encodes CASSQTIWDRGNTGELFF.

The gene calls are TRBV5-1 and TRBJ2-5; D not certain. The ends were cut back, 0 bases at V and 2 bases at J, with 8 bases in the middle. This CDR3 region has 14 residues. Looked up from germline, CDR1 is SGHRS and CDR2 is YFSETQ. CDR3 residues: CASSLGVGQETQYF. The DNA for the CDR3 is TGCGCCAGCAGCTTGGGGGTGGGGCAAGAGACCCAGTACTTC.

J is TRBJ2-7 and V is TRBV7-3; D perhaps matches TRBD2 (6 bases). This CDR3 has 13 residues. Germline values: CDR1 SGHTA, CDR2 FQGTGA. V shed 5 bases and J shed 0 bases, with 8 bases lying between them. CDR3 protein: CASSPGVSYEQYF. CDR3 DNA sequence: TGTGCCAGCAGCCCGGGAGTCTCCTACGAGCAGTACTTC.

Written as DNA, the CDR3 is TGTGCCAGCAGGGTAGGGACAGGGGTGACAGATACGCAGTATTTT. Amino acids: CASRVGTGVTDTQYF. This chain links TRBV27 with TRBJ2-3; TRBD1 aligns across 10 bases. CDR1 is MNHEY and CDR2 is SMNVEV in the germline V gene (reference sequence). The CDR3 extends over 15 amino acids. With V trimmed by 6 bases and J by 3 bases, 6 bases remained unmatched.

This clone has only one observation. V is TRBV28 and J is TRBJ1-2; D unresolved. This CDR3 contains 14 residues. Germline CDR1 MDHEN, CDR2 SYDVKM. V shed 6 bases and J shed 5 bases, with 16 bases lying between them. DNA for the CDR3: TGTGCCAGCAGCTTAGTCTACATGGTTTATGGCTACACCTTC. Protein: CASSLVYMVYGYTF.

With regard to this clone: One end of the junction varies from germline; a read error may be responsible. This rearrangement joins TRBV28 to TRBJ2-4, with a weak D call TRBD2 (6 bases). This CDR3 region has 14 residues. Germline lookup yields CDR1 MDHEN and CDR2 SYDVKM. The chain's CDR3 is CASRLSNGGYIQYF. DNA for the CDR3: TGTGCCAGCAGATTATCAAACGGGGGTTACATTCAGTACTTC.

This clone was observed a single time. This chain connects TRBV6-6 to TRBJ2-7; 8 bases line up with TRBD1. The trim removed 2 bases at V and 7 bases at J, leaving 4 bases unmatched. CDR3 length equals 13 residues. The germline CDR1 and CDR2 sequences are MNHNY and SVGAGI (reference sequence). The CDR3 sequence: CASSYDRGSEQYF. The CDR3 region has the DNA TGTGCCAGCAGTTACGACAGGGGATCAGAGCAGTACTTC.

This chain links TRBV15 with TRBJ2-2; unclear D gene. The CDR3 has 13 residues. V was clipped by 4 bases and J by 7 bases, with 10 bases between them. Germline lookup yields CDR1 LNHNV and CDR2 YYDKDF (reference sequence). The CDR3 loop reads CATSTGPFGELFF. The CDR3 DNA reads TGTGCCACCAGCACCGGGCCTTTCGGGGAGCTGTTTTTT.

The gene calls are TRBV5-1 and TRBJ2-3, with TRBD2 matching 9 bases. In germline, CDR1 is SGHRS, CDR2 YFSETQ. The trim removed 0 bases at V and 3 bases at J, leaving 5 bases unmatched. The CDR3 sequence is 16 residues long. DNA for the CDR3: TGCGCCAGCAGCTTGGAGAGCGGGAGGTGGACAGATACGCAGTATTTT. Encoded protein: CASSLESGRWTDTQYF.

This chain links TRBV11-2 with TRBJ2-7, with D perhaps matching TRBD2 (5 bases). The CDR3 covers 15 residues. The V gene's germline CDR1 is SGHAT and CDR2 FQNNGV. V was cut by 1 base and J by 1 base, with 11 bases left in between. The CDR3 protein is CASSLAGSESYEQYF. Here the CDR3 DNA reads TGTGCCAGCAGCTTAGCGGGGTCAGAATCCTACGAGCAGTACTTC.

This chain uses TRBV6-1 with TRBJ2-7; 7 bases are shared with TRBD2. Germline CDR1 and CDR2: MNHNS and SASEGT. Unmatched junction bases numbered 7, after V lost 8 bases and J lost 3 bases. The CDR3 consists of 13 residues. This CDR3 reads CASPSGPGYEQYF. CDR3 nucleotide sequence: TGTGCCAGCCCTAGCGGCCCTGGCTACGAGCAGTACTTC.

The chain joins TRBV5-4 to TRBJ2-7; no reliable D call. The V and J ends lost 2 bases and 1 base respectively, with 10 bases between them. Per germline, CDR1 SGHNT and CDR2 YYREEE (reference sequence). The CDR3 has 14 residues. The CDR3 spells CASSLLSNSYEQYF. In DNA, the CDR3 is TGTGCCAGCAGCTTATTAAGCAATTCCTACGAGCAGTACTTC.

The rearrangement uses TRBV20-1 and TRBJ2-1; D perhaps matches TRBD2 (6 bases). There are 11 residues in the CDR3. The germline CDR1 and CDR2 sequences are DFQATT and SNEGSKA (reference sequence). V was cut by 3 bases and J by 8 bases, with 8 bases left in between. The CDR3 region is CSASSGDEQFF. The CDR3 bases are TGCAGTGCTAGCTCGGGAGATGAGCAGTTCTTC.

This clone is medium-sized in the sample. This chain links TRBV5-1 with TRBJ1-1; D not resolved. This CDR3 region has 15 residues. The germline gives CDR1 SGHRS, CDR2 YFSETQ. The V end was cut by 1 base, the J end by 1 base, with 11 bases between. The CDR3 here is CASSLLPASNTEAFF. Here the CDR3 DNA reads TGCGCCAGCAGCTTGTTACCGGCTTCGAACACTGAAGCTTTCTTT.

V gene TRBV5-1 combines with J gene TRBJ2-3; 10 positions match TRBD2. Germline V gene sequence: CDR1 SGHRS, CDR2 YFSETQ. The CDR3 loop spans 17 amino acids. The V segment lost 3 bases and the J segment 5 bases; nucleotides outside the gene matches: 12. CDR3: CASSSWEAGGPGDTQYF. The CDR3 bases are TGCGCCAGCAGCTCGTGGGAAGCGGGAGGGCCGGGAGATACGCAGTATTTT.

This chain connects TRBV28 to TRBJ2-4; D remains ambiguous. The CDR3 runs to 15 residues. Germline loops: CDR1 MDHEN, CDR2 SYDVKM. Trimming took 3 bases from V and 0 from J, leaving 9 bases between them. CDR3 DNA: TGTGCCAGCAGTTTTAATTCTTTAGCCAAAAACATTCAGTACTTC. Encoded protein: CASSFNSLAKNIQYF.

The V gene is TRBV7-2, the J gene TRBJ1-2; 9 bases line up with TRBD1. After removal of 6 bases from V and 4 bases from J, the junction contained 3 bases not matched to a gene. CDR1 SGHTA and CDR2 FQGNSA come from the germline V gene. The CDR3 totals 13 residues. The CDR3 DNA sequence: TGTGCCAGCAGGAAGGACAGGGGCTATGGCTACACCTTC. Its protein product is CASRKDRGYGYTF.

This chain connects TRBV28 to TRBJ2-7, with 7 bases lining up with TRBD1. The trim removed 3 bases at V and 1 base at J, leaving 9 bases unmatched. Germline assignment: CDR1 MDHEN and CDR2 SYDVKM. This CDR3 contains 16 residues. DNA for the CDR3: TGTGCCAGCAGTTTCGAGACAGGGAGCCCTTCCTACGAGCAGTACTTC. Its translation is CASSFETGSPSYEQYF.

The chain combines TRBV14 with TRBJ2-7, with 7 nucleotides matching TRBD2. The germline gives CDR1 SGHDN, CDR2 FVKESK. The CDR3 spans 14 residues. Trimming at V came to 4 bases and at J to 4 bases, leaving 7 bases not matched to a gene. In nucleotides, the CDR3 is TGTGCCAGCAGCCCGAGACTAGCAGGGTACGAGCAGTACTTC. As protein: CASSPRLAGYEQYF.